A selection of T cell receptor beta chains follows, all from one sample in a study of cytomegalovirus exposure and HLA in healthy donors. Produced via immunoSEQ multiplex PCR; TCRdb's table is partial and in-frame only. This table has 120,000 to 150,000 clones, roughly 73% appearing once. Sequenced input: PBMCs. The receptors come from a middle-aged man in good health and CMV-seronegative. Each CDR3 is given with its conserved first and last residue. Each record gives: clone size, D gene, J gene, V gene, CDR3 DNA, CDR3 protein. A D gene is named only where the DNA matches it firmly. Where a row states a size, it is once, few, many or the class of an expanded clone; other rows omit it.

size: few; D: NA; J: TRBJ1-2; V: TRBV29-1; DNA: TGCAGCGTTGTTGGTCAGTCCTACTATGGCTACACCTTC; CDR3: CSVVGQSYYGYTF
size: NA; D: TRBD1; J: TRBJ1-1; V: TRBV7-9; DNA: TGTGCCAGCAGCTCGCAGGGGGCGTTTGGCACTGAAGCTTTCTTT; CDR3: CASSSQGAFGTEAFF
size: few; D: NA; J: TRBJ2-5; V: TRBV30; DNA: TGTGCCTGGAGTGTCCACGGGATGGGGACCCAGTACTTC; CDR3: CAWSVHGMGTQYF
size: NA; D: NA; J: TRBJ1-3; V: TRBV30; DNA: TGTGCCTGGAGTGTGGGGGGTAGGACTGGAAACACCATATATTTT; CDR3: CAWSVGGRTGNTIYF
size: NA; D: TRBD2; J: TRBJ2-1; V: TRBV19; DNA: TGTGCCAGTAGAAGTAGCGGGGGGCCCAATGAGCAGTTCTTC; CDR3: CASRSSGGPNEQFF
size: NA; D: TRBD2; J: TRBJ2-3; V: TRBV27; DNA: TGTGCCAGCAGTTTATCCGCTAGCGGGGGAAGCACAGATACGCAGTATTTT; CDR3: CASSLSASGGSTDTQYF
size: few; D: NA; J: TRBJ1-2; V: TRBV2; DNA: TGTGCCAGCAGCGAGGGACTGATCTATGGCTACACCTTC; CDR3: CASSEGLIYGYTF
size: NA; D: NA; J: TRBJ1-3; V: TRBV9; DNA: TGTGCCAGCAGCGTCCTGGACAGTTATCGCTCTGGAAACACCATATATTTT; CDR3: CASSVLDSYRSGNTIYF
size: NA; D: NA; J: TRBJ2-6; V: TRBV11-2; DNA: TGTGCCAGCAGCTTAGATCAGCAGCGGGTTTACTCTGGGGCCAACGTCCTGACTTTC; CDR3: CASSLDQQRVYSGANVLTF
size: NA; D: NA; J: TRBJ1-3; V: TRBV11-2; DNA: NA; CDR3: CASSTQVSLLPGNTIYF
size: NA; D: NA; J: TRBJ2-3; V: TRBV27; DNA: TGTGCCAGCAGAAACAGGGTGGACGGCACAGATACGCAGTATTTT; CDR3: CASRNRVDGTDTQYF
size: few; D: NA; J: TRBJ1-1; V: TRBV6-1; DNA: TGTGCCAGCAGCCCGGAAAGCAGGGGAAACACTGAAGCTTTCTTT; CDR3: CASSPESRGNTEAFF
size: NA; D: NA; J: TRBJ1-2; V: TRBV6-5; DNA: TGTGCCAGCAGTTACGGGGGCGGGGGCTATGGCTACACCTTC; CDR3: CASSYGGGGYGYTF
size: NA; D: TRBD1; J: TRBJ2-7; V: TRBV6-5; DNA: TGTGCCAGCAGCACCGGGACAGGGGGTGTCTACGAGCAGTACTTC; CDR3: CASSTGTGGVYEQYF
size: few; D: NA; J: TRBJ2-3; V: TRBV15; DNA: TGTGCCACCAGCAGAGATCTTTTGGCGGCAGATACGCAGTATTTT; CDR3: CATSRDLLAADTQYF
size: few; D: TRBD1; J: TRBJ1-2; V: TRBV27; DNA: TGTGCCAGCAGTTTACATCCGGGACAGGGAAGGTATGGCTACACCTTC; CDR3: CASSLHPGQGRYGYTF
size: NA; D: NA; J: TRBJ1-1; V: TRBV7-2; DNA: TGTGCCAGCAGCTTAGGGGCAGGGCTGAGACGGGCTGAAGCTTTCTTT; CDR3: CASSLGAGLRRAEAFF
size: NA; D: NA; J: TRBJ1-3; V: TRBV6-5; DNA: TGTGCCAGCACCTGGGGCGGAGGAAACACCATATATTTT; CDR3: CASTWGGGNTIYF
size: NA; D: TRBD2; J: TRBJ2-7; V: TRBV6-1; DNA: TGTGCCAGCAGTGTAGACAGGGTAGGCGGGGGGGCCCGCGAGCAGTACTTC; CDR3: CASSVDRVGGGAREQYF
size: NA; D: TRBD1; J: TRBJ2-2; V: TRBV4-1; DNA: TGCGCCAGCAGCCAAGATTGGACAGGGGTTTACACCGGGGAGCTGTTTTTT; CDR3: CASSQDWTGVYTGELFF
size: NA; D: TRBD2; J: TRBJ2-5; V: TRBV2; DNA: TGTGCCAGCAGTCGACTAGCGGGGACGGGGAAAGAGACCCAGTACTTC; CDR3: CASSRLAGTGKETQYF
size: NA; D: NA; J: TRBJ2-5; V: TRBV18; DNA: TGTGCCAGCTCACCACCGAGCAATATGGAGACCCAGTACTTC; CDR3: CASSPPSNMETQYF
size: NA; D: NA; J: TRBJ1-2; V: TRBV15; DNA: TGTGCCACCAGCAGACCTTCCGGGGAAAGTACGGGCTACACCTTC; CDR3: CATSRPSGESTGYTF
size: NA; D: NA; J: TRBJ1-6; V: TRBV27; DNA: TGTGCCAGCGGGGGGAAGGAGAAATCACCCCTCCACTTT; CDR3: CASGGKEKSPLHF
size: NA; D: TRBD2; J: TRBJ2-1; V: TRBV27; DNA: TGTGCCAGCAGTTTATCGATGAGGAGCGGGGGGGGGCAGGGGAATGAGCAGTTCTTC; CDR3: CASSLSMRSGGGQGNEQFF
size: few; D: NA; J: TRBJ1-2; V: TRBV5-6; DNA: TGTGCCAGCAGCTTGAAGGGGCCGGATGGCTACACCTTC; CDR3: CASSLKGPDGYTF
size: NA; D: NA; J: TRBJ2-5; V: TRBV2; DNA: TGTGCCAGCAGAAAGAGGGCCGAAGAGACCCAGTACTTC; CDR3: CASRKRAEETQYF
size: NA; D: TRBD1; J: TRBJ2-2; V: TRBV28; DNA: TGTGCCAGCAGTCCCCCCCTCCAGGGGGCCGGCACCGGGGAGCTGTTTTTT; CDR3: CASSPPLQGAGTGELFF
size: few; D: TRBD1; J: TRBJ1-1; V: TRBV6-5; DNA: TGTGCCAGCAGGATTTGGACAGGACCGAACACTGAAGCTTTCTTT; CDR3: CASRIWTGPNTEAFF
size: NA; D: TRBD2; J: TRBJ2-3; V: TRBV2; DNA: TGTGCCAGCAGTCCTCTAGCGGGGGGGAGGACAGATACGCAGTATTTT; CDR3: CASSPLAGGRTDTQYF